Listed here are 17 T cell receptor beta chains from one sample, sequenced in a study of cytomegalovirus exposure and HLA in healthy donors. PCR used 60 Vbeta primers and 13 Jbeta primers. Profiled with immunoSEQ multiplex PCR; TCRdb holds only in-frame clones, not every one. The data hold about 130,000 clones, with approximately 79% observed a single time. The sequenced sample was PBMCs. The receptors derive from a man aged 25-40 years in good health and CMV-seronegative.

The V and J genes are TRBV18 and TRBJ1-2, with 9 bases identical to TRBD1. V shed 4 bases, J shed 3 bases, and the junction held 3 bases outside the gene matches. CDR3 length equals 14 residues. Germline V lookup: CDR1 KGHSH, CDR2 LQKENI. The CDR3 reads CASSLTGGDYGYTF. CDR3 nucleotides: TGTGCCAGCTCACTGACAGGGGGAGACTATGGCTACACCTTC.

This chain links TRBV27 with TRBJ2-7; D might be TRBD1 (5 bases). The V gene lost 6 bases and the J gene lost 7 bases, with 19 bases spanning the gap. The CDR3 loop spans 14 amino acids. The germline V gene encodes CDR1 MNHEY and CDR2 SMNVEV (reference sequence). CDR3 sequence: CASSYGRALNEQYF. The DNA of the CDR3 is TGTGCCAGCAGCTATGGCAGGGCACTGAATGAGCAGTACTTC.

The chain links TRBV18 to TRBJ1-1; 9 nucleotides match TRBD1. The CDR3 sequence is 15 residues long. Germline CDR1 KGHSH, CDR2 LQKENI. J lost 6 bases, V lost 3 bases, and 8 bases had no gene match. The CDR3 DNA reads as TGTGCCAGCTCACCGTCCGACAGGGGGTACGCTGAAGCTTTCTTT. Translation gives CASSPSDRGYAEAFF.

The CDR3 bases are TGTGCCAGCAGCGTAGATTTCAGGGTCACCTCTGGGGCCAACGTCCTGACTTTC. This sequence encodes CASSVDFRVTSGANVLTF. This chain links TRBV9 with TRBJ2-6; D may be TRBD1 (5 bases). The germline V and J ends were trimmed by 0 bases and 0 bases, with 13 bases remaining between them. CDR3 length: 18 amino acids. Germline V lookup: CDR1 SGDLS, CDR2 YYNGEE.

The gene calls are TRBV15 and TRBJ1-2; a possible D gene is TRBD1 (5 bases). From germline, CDR1 is LNHNV and CDR2 YYDKDF (reference sequence). The germline V and J ends were trimmed by 1 base and 4 bases, with 16 bases remaining between them. The CDR3 is 16 residues long. The CDR3 sequence: CATSRGPKQVPYGYTF. CDR3 in DNA: TGTGCCACCAGCAGAGGCCCGAAACAGGTGCCCTATGGCTACACCTTC.

V and J are TRBV5-4 and TRBJ2-3; D is perhaps TRBD1 (5 bases). Germline-derived CDR1 and CDR2 are SGHNT and YYREEE (reference sequence). V was clipped by 1 base and J by 7 bases, with 13 bases between them. The CDR3 is made up of 14 amino acids. This CDR3 reads CASSLRGGGNTQYF. The CDR3 DNA reads TGTGCCAGCAGCTTGAGGGGTGGCGGAAATACGCAGTATTTT.

The V and J genes are TRBV28 and TRBJ2-3, with D possibly being TRBD2 (6 bases). This CDR3 comprises 14 residues. Germline V CDR1 and CDR2: MDHEN, SYDVKM. V shed 11 bases and J shed 2 bases, with 17 bases lying between them. CDR3 DNA sequence: TGTGCCGCGCGGGGCGCGGATTCCACAGATACGCAGTATTTT. Its protein product is CAARGADSTDTQYF.

The chain uses TRBV9 and TRBJ1-1; D uncertain. Deletions cut 2 bases from V and 2 bases from J, with 13 bases between. Germline V lookup: CDR1 SGDLS, CDR2 YYNGEE. The CDR3 totals 15 residues. CDR3 bases: TGTGCCAGCAGCGTTGGGCAGTCCTTTAACACTGAAGCTTTCTTT. Amino acid sequence: CASSVGQSFNTEAFF.

This clone was counted only a few times. V and J are TRBV7-9 and TRBJ1-1; D may be TRBD1 (6 bases). The germline V gene has CDR1 SEHNR and CDR2 FQNEAQ (reference sequence). V lost 5 bases and J lost 5, with 21 bases in between. CDR3 size: 16 residues. The CDR3 is CASSRGRDGGPTEAFF. CDR3 nucleotides: TGTGCCAGCAGCAGAGGGAGGGACGGGGGCCCGACTGAAGCTTTCTTT.

The J gene is TRBJ1-6, the V gene TRBV6-6; TRBD1 agrees at 7 bases. The CDR3 sequence is 14 residues long. The J segment lost 8 bases and the V segment lost 5 bases, leaving 6 bases of the junction unmatched. Germline V gene sequence: CDR1 MNHNY, CDR2 SVGAGI (reference sequence). CDR3 sequence (DNA): TGTGCCAGCAGTCAGACAGGGATGGATTCACCCCTCCACTTT. Translated: CASSQTGMDSPLHF.

The chain links TRBV5-1 to TRBJ1-1, with D unresolved. This CDR3 comprises 14 residues. The germline CDR1 and CDR2 sequences are SGHRS and YFSETQ. Trimming pared 5 bases from V and 4 bases from J, leaving 15 bases between. The CDR3 here is CASSPDTAGTEAFF. CDR3 nucleotide sequence: TGCGCCAGCAGTCCCGACACCGCAGGCACTGAAGCTTTCTTT.

This clone was seen just once. The chain is built from TRBV7-6 and TRBJ1-2, with D perhaps TRBD1 (5 bases). Germline V lookup: CDR1 SGHVS, CDR2 FNYEAQ. The V gene lost 1 base and the J gene lost 8 bases, with 14 bases spanning the gap. There are 14 residues in the CDR3. DNA for the CDR3: TGTGCCAGCAGCTTAGACCCGGGGGGGGACGGCTACACCTTC. Protein product: CASSLDPGGDGYTF. Using reference TRBV7-6 and TRBJ1-2 for the parts outside the CDR3, the full variable domain is GAGVSQSPRYKVTKRGQDVALRCDPISGHVSLYWYRQALGQGPEFLTYFNYEAQQDKSGLPNDRFSAERPEGSISTLTIQRTEQRDSAMYRCASSLDPGGDGYTFGSGTRLTVV.

The V and J genes are TRBV14 and TRBJ1-2; no definite D call. The germline CDR1 and CDR2 sequences are SGHDN and FVKESK. V was shortened by 4 bases and J by 1 base, with 7 bases between the two germline ends. The CDR3 runs 13 residues. This chain's CDR3 is CASSPGINYGYTF. The CDR3 bases are TGTGCCAGCAGCCCGGGAATTAACTATGGCTACACCTTC.

The rearrangement joins TRBV30 to TRBJ2-7; TRBD2 might be the D (5 bases). Germline CDR1 and CDR2: GTSNPN and SVGIG (reference sequence). This CDR3 contains 17 residues. Trimming stripped 3 bases from V and 2 bases from J, with 23 bases between. The CDR3, as DNA: TGTGCCTGGAGGGACTCTGCGGCTCTAACCACCGCCTACGAGCAGTACTTC. Its protein product is CAWRDSAALTTAYEQYF.

This clone was seen more than once but under ten times. The chain employs TRBV4-3 and TRBJ2-3; no clear D gene. CDR3 length equals 15 residues. Germline values: CDR1 LGHNA, CDR2 YSLEER. V was trimmed by 0 bases and J by 2 bases, leaving 9 bases between them. The CDR3 DNA follows: TGCGCCAGCAGCCAAGATCGGAGAATCACAGATACGCAGTATTTT. It encodes CASSQDRRITDTQYF.

The chain is built from TRBV30 and TRBJ2-7; 7 nucleotides match TRBD1. Looked up from germline, CDR1 is GTSNPN and CDR2 is SVGIG (reference sequence). The CDR3 loop spans 12 amino acids. The J segment lost 9 bases and the V segment lost 3 bases, leaving 8 bases of the junction unmatched. The CDR3 loop reads CAWSVTGNGQYF. The CDR3, as DNA: TGTGCCTGGAGCGTGACAGGGAACGGGCAGTACTTC.

The chain carries TRBV6-5 and TRBJ2-1; the match to TRBD2 covers 8 bases. V was clipped by 4 bases and J by 8 bases; unmatched bases: 7. The CDR3 has 14 residues. Germline-derived CDR1 and CDR2 are MNHEY and SVGAGI. The CDR3 here is CASSWTSRADEQFF. The CDR3 DNA follows: TGTGCCAGCAGTTGGACTAGCAGGGCCGATGAGCAGTTCTTC.